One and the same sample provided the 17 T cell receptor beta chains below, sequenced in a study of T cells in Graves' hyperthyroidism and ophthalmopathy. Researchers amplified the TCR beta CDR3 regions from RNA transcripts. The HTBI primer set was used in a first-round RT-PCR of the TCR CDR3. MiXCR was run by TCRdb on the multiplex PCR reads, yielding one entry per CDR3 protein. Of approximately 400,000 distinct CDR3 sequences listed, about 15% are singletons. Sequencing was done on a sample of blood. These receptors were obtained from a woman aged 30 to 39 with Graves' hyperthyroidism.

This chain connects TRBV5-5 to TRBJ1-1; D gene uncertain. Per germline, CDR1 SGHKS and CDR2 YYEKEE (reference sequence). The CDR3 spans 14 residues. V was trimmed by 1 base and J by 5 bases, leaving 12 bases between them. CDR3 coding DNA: TGTGCCAGCAGCTTGTCTGGGCTTAGAACTGAAGCTTTCTTT. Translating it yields CASSLSGLRTEAFF.

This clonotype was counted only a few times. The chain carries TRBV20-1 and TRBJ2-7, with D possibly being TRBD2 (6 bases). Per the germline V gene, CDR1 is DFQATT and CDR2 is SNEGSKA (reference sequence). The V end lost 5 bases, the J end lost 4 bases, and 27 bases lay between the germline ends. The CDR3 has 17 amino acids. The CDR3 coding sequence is TGCAGTGCTCGGGACTTCCTGGGGACCAGCAGGGTATACGAGCAGTACTTC. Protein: CSARDFLGTSRVYEQYF.

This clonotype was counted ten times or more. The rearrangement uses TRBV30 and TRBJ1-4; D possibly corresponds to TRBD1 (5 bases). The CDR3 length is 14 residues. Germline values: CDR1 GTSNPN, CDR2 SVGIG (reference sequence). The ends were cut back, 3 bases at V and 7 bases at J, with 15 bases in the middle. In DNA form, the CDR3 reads TGTGCCTGGAGAACGAAACAGAGGGGTGAAAAACTGTTTTTT. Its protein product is CAWRTKQRGEKLFF.

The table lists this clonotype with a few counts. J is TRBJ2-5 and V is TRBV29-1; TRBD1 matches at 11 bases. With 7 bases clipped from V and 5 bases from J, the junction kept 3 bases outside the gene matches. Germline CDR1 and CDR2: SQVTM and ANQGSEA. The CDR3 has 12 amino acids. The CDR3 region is CSGRTGGETQYF. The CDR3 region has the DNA TGCAGCGGGCGGACAGGGGGCGAGACCCAGTACTTC.

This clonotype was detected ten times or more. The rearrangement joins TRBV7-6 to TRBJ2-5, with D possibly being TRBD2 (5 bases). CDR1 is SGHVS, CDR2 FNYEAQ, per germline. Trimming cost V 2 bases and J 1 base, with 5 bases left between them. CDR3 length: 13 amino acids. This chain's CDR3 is CASSLLAQETQYF. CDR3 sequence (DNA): TGTGCCAGCAGCTTACTAGCCCAAGAGACCCAGTACTTC.

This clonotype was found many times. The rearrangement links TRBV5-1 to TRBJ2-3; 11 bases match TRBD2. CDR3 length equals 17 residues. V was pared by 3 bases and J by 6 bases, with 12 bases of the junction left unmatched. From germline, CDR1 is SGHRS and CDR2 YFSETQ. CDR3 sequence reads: CASSSETSGRARDTQYF. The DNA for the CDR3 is TGCGCCAGCAGCTCCGAAACTAGCGGGAGAGCCCGGGATACGCAGTATTTT. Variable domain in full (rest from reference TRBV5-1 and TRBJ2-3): KAGVTQTPRYLIKTRGQQVTLSCSPISGHRSVSWYQQTPGQGLQFLFEYFSETQRNKGNFPGRFSGRQFSNSRSEMNVSTLELGDSALYLCASSSETSGRARDTQYFGPGTRLTVL.

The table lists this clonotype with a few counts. CDR3 in DNA: TGTGCCAGCAGTTACGAGAGGCCTGGGGCCAACGTCCTGACTTTC. Translation gives CASSYERPGANVLTF. The chain links TRBV6-2 or TRBV6-3 to TRBJ2-6; D gene ambiguous. V was clipped by 2 bases and J by 2 bases, with 7 bases between them. The V gene's germline CDR1 is MNHEY and CDR2 SVGEGT. CDR3 length equals 15 residues.

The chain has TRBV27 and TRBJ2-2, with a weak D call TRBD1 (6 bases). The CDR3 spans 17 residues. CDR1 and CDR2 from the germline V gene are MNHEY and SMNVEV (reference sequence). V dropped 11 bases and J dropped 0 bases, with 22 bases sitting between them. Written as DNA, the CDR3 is TGTGCCCCCACCGGGACAACCCGCCCACCGAACACCGGGGAGCTGTTTTTT. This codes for CAPTGTTRPPNTGELFF.

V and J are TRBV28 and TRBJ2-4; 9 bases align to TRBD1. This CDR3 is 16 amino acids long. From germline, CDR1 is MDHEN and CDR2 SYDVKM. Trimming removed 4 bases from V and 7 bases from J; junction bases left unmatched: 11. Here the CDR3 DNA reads TGTGCCAGCAGTTCCATGGCGAACAGGGGGCTTAACATTCAGTACTTC. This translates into CASSSMANRGLNIQYF.

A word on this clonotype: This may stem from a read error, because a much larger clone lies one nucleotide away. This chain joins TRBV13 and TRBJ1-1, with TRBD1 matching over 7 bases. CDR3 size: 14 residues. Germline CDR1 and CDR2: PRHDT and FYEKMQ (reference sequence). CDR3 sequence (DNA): TGTACCAGCAGCGTGTCCCCACAGGGGACTGAAGCTTTCTTT. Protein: CTSSVSPQGTEAFF.

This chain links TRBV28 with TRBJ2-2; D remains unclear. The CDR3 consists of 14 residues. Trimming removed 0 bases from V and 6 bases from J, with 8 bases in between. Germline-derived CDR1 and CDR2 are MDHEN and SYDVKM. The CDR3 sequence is CASSLWAGSGELFF. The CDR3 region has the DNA TGTGCCAGCAGTTTATGGGCAGGATCCGGGGAGCTGTTTTTT.

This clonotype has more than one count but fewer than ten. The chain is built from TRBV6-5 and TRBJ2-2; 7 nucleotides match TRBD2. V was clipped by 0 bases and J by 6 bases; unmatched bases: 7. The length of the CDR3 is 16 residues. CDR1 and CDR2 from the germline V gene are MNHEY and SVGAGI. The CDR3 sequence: CASSYSGGSGAGELFF. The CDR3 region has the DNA TGTGCCAGCAGTTACTCCGGGGGAAGCGGGGCCGGGGAGCTGTTTTTT.

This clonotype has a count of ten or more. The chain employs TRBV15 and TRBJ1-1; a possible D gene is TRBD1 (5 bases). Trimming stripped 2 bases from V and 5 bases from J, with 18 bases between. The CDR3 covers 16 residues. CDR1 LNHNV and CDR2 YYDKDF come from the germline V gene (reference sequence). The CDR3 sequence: CATSRKAPGRWTEAFF. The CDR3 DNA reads TGTGCCACCAGCAGAAAAGCGCCGGGGCGGTGGACTGAAGCTTTCTTT.

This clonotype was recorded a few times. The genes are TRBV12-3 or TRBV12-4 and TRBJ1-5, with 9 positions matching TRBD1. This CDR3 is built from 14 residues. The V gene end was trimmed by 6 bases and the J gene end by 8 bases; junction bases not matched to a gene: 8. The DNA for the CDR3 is TGTGCCAGCAGGCCTACAGGGGGCGCAGAGCCCCAGCATTTT. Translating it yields CASRPTGGAEPQHF.

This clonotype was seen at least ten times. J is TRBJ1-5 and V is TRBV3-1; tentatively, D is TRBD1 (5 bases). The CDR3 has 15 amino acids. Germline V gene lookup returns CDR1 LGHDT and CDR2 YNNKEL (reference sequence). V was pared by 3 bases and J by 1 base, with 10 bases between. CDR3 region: CASSQQWGSNQPQHF. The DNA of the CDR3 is TGTGCCAGCAGCCAGCAGTGGGGGAGCAATCAGCCCCAGCATTTT.

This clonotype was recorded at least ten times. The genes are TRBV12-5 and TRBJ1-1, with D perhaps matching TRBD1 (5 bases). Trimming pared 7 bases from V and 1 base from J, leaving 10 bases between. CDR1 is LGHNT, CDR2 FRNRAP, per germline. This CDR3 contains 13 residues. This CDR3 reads CASAADKNTEAFF. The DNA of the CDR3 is TGTGCTAGTGCCGCGGACAAGAACACTGAAGCTTTCTTT.

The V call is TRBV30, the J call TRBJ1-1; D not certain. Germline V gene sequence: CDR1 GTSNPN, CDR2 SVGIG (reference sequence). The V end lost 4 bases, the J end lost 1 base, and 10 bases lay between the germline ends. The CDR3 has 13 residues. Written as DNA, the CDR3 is TGTGCCTGGACCACGGGTCGGAACACTGAAGCTTTCTTT. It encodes CAWTTGRNTEAFF.